The entry that follows covers one T cell receptor (beta chain) sequence. No antigen is known for it. The data were obtained in a study of T cell responses to AZD1222 COVID-19 vaccine. Background on the study: Both about-4-week and about-12-week second-dose recipients were combined. Overall study results and limits: Only five to seven AZD1222 recipients tested seropositive at baseline. The donor group comprised mostly white British people and more females; the analysis possibly underestimated clonal diversity. The span of vaccine-associated CD4 TCRs extended across spike, with dominance at 160-218 and 743-854.

TCRdb's table, derived via immunoSEQ multiplex PCR, lists solely in-frame clones and lacks some. The table shows roughly 71,000 clones, with 85% occurring only once. The CDR3 is made up of 14 amino acids. CDR1 and CDR2 (germline): SGHNT, YENEEA. Trimming cost V 6 bases and J 8 bases, with 16 bases left between them. The rearrangement uses TRBV11-3 and TRBJ2-2, with D perhaps TRBD1 (6 bases). The sequence derives from an adult in good health. Sequenced material: peripheral blood, taken on day 0 of AZD1222 vaccination. For the CDR3, the DNA is TGTGCCAGCAGTTCATACAGGGCGGAGGGGGAGCTGTTTTTT. Its protein product is CASSSYRAEGELFF.